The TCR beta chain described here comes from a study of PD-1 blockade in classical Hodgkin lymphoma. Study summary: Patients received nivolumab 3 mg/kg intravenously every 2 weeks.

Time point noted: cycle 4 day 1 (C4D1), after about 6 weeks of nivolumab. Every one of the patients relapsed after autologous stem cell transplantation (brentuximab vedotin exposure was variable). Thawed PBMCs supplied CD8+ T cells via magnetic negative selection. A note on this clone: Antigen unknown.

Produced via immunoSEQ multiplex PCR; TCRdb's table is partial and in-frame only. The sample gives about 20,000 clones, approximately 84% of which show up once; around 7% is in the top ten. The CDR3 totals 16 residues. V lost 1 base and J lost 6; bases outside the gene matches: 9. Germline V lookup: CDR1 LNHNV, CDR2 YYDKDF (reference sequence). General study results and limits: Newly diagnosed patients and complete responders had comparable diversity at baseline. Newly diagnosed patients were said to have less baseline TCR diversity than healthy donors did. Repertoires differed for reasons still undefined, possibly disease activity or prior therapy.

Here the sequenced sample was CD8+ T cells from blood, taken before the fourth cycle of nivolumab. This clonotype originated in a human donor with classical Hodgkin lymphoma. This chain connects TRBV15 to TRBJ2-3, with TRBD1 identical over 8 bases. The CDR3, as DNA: TGTGCCACCAGCAGAGCCCCCGGACAGGGCCCCGATACGCAGTATTTT. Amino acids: CATSRAPGQGPDTQYF.